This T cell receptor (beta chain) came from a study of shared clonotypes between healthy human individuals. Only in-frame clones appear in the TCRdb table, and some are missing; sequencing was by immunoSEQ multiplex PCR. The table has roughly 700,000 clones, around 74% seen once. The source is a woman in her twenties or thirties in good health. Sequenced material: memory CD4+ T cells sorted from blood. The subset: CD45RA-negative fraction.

The CDR3 sequence is CAWRPGLLGNEQYF. DNA of the CDR3: TGTGCCTGGAGGCCGGGACTGCTGGGGAATGAGCAGTACTTC. V usage is TRBV30 and J usage is TRBJ2-7; D might be TRBD2 (6 bases). The V gene lost 3 bases and the J gene lost 7 bases, with 19 bases spanning the gap. CDR3 length equals 14 residues. Germline V gene sequence: CDR1 GTSNPN, CDR2 SVGIG (reference sequence).